This T cell receptor (beta chain) was profiled in a study of identical twins. A few counts support this clonotype. Its antigen is currently unknown. cDNA molecules carried unique molecular identifiers, and template switching added a universal primer site. TCRdb independently ran MiXCR on the 5' RACE reads; one entry per CDR3 protein. The sample comprises 230,000 or so distinct CDR3 sequences, about 8.9% of which are singletons, and around 3% rests with the top ten. Overall study findings and caveats: Out-of-frame alpha sequences common to twins exhibited a surplus of low generation probability. Out-of-frame TCR alpha sharing in monozygotic twins exceeded recombination model predictions.

These same records also appear under a second study, on yellow fever vaccine responses in identical twins.

Sequenced sample: CD8+ T cells sorted from blood. The sequence was obtained from a young woman in good health.

The DNA of the CDR3 is TGTGCCAGCAGTTCTAGCGGGGGGGAATACAATGAGCAGTTCTTC. It specifies CASSSSGGEYNEQFF. The genes are TRBV6-5 and TRBJ2-1; TRBD2 agrees at 12 bases. The CDR3 loop spans 15 amino acids. V lost 4 bases to trimming and J lost 4 bases; unmatched junction nucleotides: 2. Germline V CDR1 and CDR2: MNHEY, SVGAGI.